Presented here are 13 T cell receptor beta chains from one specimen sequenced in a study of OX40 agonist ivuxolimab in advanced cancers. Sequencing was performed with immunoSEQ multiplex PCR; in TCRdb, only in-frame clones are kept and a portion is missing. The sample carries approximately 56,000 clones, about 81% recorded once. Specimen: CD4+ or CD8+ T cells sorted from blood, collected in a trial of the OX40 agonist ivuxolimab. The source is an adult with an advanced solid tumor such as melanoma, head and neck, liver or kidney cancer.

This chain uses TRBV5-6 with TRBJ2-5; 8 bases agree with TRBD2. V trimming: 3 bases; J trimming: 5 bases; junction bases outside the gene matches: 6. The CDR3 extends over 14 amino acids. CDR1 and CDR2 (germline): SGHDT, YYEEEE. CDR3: CASSSLAGGETQYF. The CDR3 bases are TGTGCCAGCAGCTCCCTAGCGGGTGGGGAGACCCAGTACTTC.

Here the CDR3 DNA reads TGCGCCAGCAGCTCGGGACTAGCGGGGGGGACTAGCACAGATACGCAGTATTTT. Translating gives CASSSGLAGGTSTDTQYF. The chain links TRBV5-1 to TRBJ2-3; 16 bases match TRBD2. V shed 3 bases and J 0 bases; nucleotides not matched to a gene: 4. This CDR3 has 18 amino acids. Germline V gene sequence: CDR1 SGHRS, CDR2 YFSETQ.

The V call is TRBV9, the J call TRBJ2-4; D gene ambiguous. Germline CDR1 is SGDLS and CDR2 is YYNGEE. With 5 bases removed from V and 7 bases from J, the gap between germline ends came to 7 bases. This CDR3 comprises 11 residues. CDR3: CASSHGNIQYF. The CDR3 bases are TGTGCCAGCAGTCATGGGAACATTCAGTACTTC.

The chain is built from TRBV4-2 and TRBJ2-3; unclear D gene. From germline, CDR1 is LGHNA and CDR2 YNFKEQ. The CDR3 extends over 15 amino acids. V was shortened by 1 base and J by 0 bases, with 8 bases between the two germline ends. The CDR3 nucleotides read TGTGCCAGCAGCCAAGTGCAATATAGCACAGATACGCAGTATTTT. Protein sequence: CASSQVQYSTDTQYF.

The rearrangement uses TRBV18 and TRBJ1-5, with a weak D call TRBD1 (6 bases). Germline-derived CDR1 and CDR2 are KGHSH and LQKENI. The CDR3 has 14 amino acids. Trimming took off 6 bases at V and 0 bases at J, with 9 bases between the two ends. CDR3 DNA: TGTGCCAGCTCGAGGGACAATAGCAATCAGCCCCAGCATTTT. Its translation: CASSRDNSNQPQHF.

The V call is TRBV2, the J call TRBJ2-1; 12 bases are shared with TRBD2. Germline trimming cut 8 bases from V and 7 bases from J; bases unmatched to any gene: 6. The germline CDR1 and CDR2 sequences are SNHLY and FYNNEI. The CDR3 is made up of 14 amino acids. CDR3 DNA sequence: TGTGCCAGCGAAGCGGGACTAGCGGGTAATGAGCAGTTCTTC. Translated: CASEAGLAGNEQFF.

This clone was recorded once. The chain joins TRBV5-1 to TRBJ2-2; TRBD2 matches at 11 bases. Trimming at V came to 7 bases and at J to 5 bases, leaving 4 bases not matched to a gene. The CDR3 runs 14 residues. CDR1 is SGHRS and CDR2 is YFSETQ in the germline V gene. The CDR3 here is CASGRTSGTGELFF. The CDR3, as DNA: TGCGCCAGCGGAAGGACTAGCGGGACCGGGGAGCTGTTTTTT.

The CDR3 DNA reads TGTGCCAGCAGCTTGGAACGGAACTATGGCTACACCTTC. Its translation: CASSLERNYGYTF. The chain combines TRBV5-6 with TRBJ1-2; unclear D gene. Germline V gene data show CDR1 as SGHDT and CDR2 as YYEEEE. The V gene lost 0 bases and the J gene lost 2 bases, with 5 bases spanning the gap. The CDR3 is 13 residues long.

CDR3 bases: TGTGCCAGCAGCTTGGGGAGGGGAGGACTCCAAGAGACCCAGTACTTC. Its translation: CASSLGRGGLQETQYF. This rearrangement joins TRBV5-5 to TRBJ2-5; D might be TRBD2 (6 bases). Germline V gene data show CDR1 as SGHKS and CDR2 as YYEKEE (reference sequence). This CDR3 is 16 amino acids long. V lost 0 bases, J lost 1 base, and 13 bases lay in between.

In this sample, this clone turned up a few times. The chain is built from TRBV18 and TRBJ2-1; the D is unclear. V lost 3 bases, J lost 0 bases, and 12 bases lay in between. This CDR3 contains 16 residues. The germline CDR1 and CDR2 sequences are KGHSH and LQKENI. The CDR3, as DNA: TGTGCCAGCTCACCTCTTTTCTCGAGCTCCTACAATGAGCAGTTCTTC. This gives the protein CASSPLFSSSYNEQFF.

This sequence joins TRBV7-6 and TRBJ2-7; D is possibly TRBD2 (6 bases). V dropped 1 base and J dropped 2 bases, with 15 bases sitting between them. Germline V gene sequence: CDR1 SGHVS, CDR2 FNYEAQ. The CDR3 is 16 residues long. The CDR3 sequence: CASSLEVGTGAYEQYF. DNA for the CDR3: TGTGCCAGCAGCTTAGAAGTGGGGACGGGAGCCTACGAGCAGTACTTC.

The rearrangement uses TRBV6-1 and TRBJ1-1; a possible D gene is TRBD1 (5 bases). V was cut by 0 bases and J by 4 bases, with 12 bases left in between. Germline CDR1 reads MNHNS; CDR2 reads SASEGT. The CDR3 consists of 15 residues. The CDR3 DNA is TGTGCCAGCAGTGAAGCGATCAGGGCGAGCACTGAAGCTTTCTTT. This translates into CASSEAIRASTEAFF.

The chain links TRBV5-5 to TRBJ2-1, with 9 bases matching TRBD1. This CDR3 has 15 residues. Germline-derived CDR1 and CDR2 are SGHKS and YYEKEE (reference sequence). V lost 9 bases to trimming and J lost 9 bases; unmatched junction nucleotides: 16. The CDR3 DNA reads TGTGCCACCGAGCCTTTGGGGACAGGGAGTGGTGAGCAGTTCTTC. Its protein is CATEPLGTGSGEQFF.